The text below deals with one T cell receptor (beta chain). The sample comes from a study of blood T cell repertoires in COVID-19. Study at large: Some COVID-19 samples were acute and others convalescent; all came from the United States, Italy and Spain. The analysed material was cDNA or gDNA that came from T cells, B-cell-depleted T cells, or PBMCs.

The CDR3 runs to 13 residues. Trimming cost V 5 bases and J 0 bases, with 2 bases left between them. CDR1 and CDR2 (germline): LNHDA, SQIVND (reference sequence). Original handling: How many nucleated cells were present was estimated from reference gene primer amplification. Some clones are missing from TCRdb's copy, which holds only in-frame ones; the method was immunoSEQ multiplex PCR. V and J calls plus clone size are reproduced from that table; the DNA served to infer D and trimming. The sample includes fewer than 70,000 clones, approximately 89% seen only once; the top ten take about 6.9%. The sample consisted of peripheral blood. The TCR sequence derives from a man between 60 and 70 years old with active or convalescent COVID-19. The V and J genes are TRBV19 and TRBJ2-6; no clear D. The CDR3 sequence is CASSHSGANVLTF. DNA for the CDR3: TGTGCCAGTAGTCACTCTGGGGCCAACGTCCTGACTTTC.